Below, 9 T cell receptor beta chains from the same sample are listed, as sequenced in a study of blood T cell repertoires in COVID-19. Assay used: immunoSEQ multiplex PCR; TCRdb lists only in-frame clones, some missing. The table lists roughly 200,000 clones, 89% of them singletons. Material for sequencing was peripheral blood. The receptors derive from a middle-aged man with acute or convalescent COVID-19.

V is TRBV6-5 and J is TRBJ1-2, with TRBD1 matching 11 bases. CDR3 length: 14 residues. Germline assignment: CDR1 MNHEY and CDR2 SVGAGI. V shed 6 bases, J shed 8 bases, and the junction held 8 bases outside the gene matches. The CDR3 reads CASRTGQGASGYTF. The DNA for the CDR3 is TGTGCCAGCAGAACCGGACAGGGGGCGAGCGGCTACACCTTC.

CDR3 nucleotide sequence: TGTGCCACCAGTGATTTTTTCGGTGAAGCTTTCTTT. It specifies CATSDFFGEAFF. The genes are TRBV24-1 and TRBJ1-1; no definite D call. The CDR3 runs 12 residues. Trimming took 1 base from V and 7 from J, leaving 6 bases between them. The V gene's germline CDR1 is KGHDR and CDR2 SFDVKD.

The chain recombines TRBV27 with TRBJ2-3, with 14 bases identical to TRBD2. V dropped 6 bases and J dropped 2; count of bases not matched to a gene: 7. There are 17 residues in the CDR3. Germline loops: CDR1 MNHEY, CDR2 SMNVEV (reference sequence). CDR3 region: CASRDRLAGGPTDTQYF. CDR3 bases: TGTGCCAGCAGGGATAGACTAGCGGGGGGGCCCACAGATACGCAGTATTTT.

The V call is TRBV5-1, the J call TRBJ1-1, with D hard to call. The CDR3 loop spans 14 amino acids. Deletions cut 1 base from V and 3 bases from J, with 10 bases between. From germline, CDR1 is SGHRS and CDR2 YFSETQ. CDR3 residues: CASSLWRVDTEAFF. The DNA for the CDR3 is TGCGCCAGCAGCTTGTGGAGGGTGGACACTGAAGCTTTCTTT.

The gene calls are TRBV7-6 and TRBJ1-1; no definite D call. CDR1 is SGHVS, CDR2 FNYEAQ, per germline. The ends were cut back, 1 base at V and 4 bases at J, with 10 bases in the middle. CDR3 length: 14 amino acids. The CDR3 nucleotides read TGTGCCAGCAGCTTAGAGCCGGAGGGCACTGAAGCTTTCTTT. Protein: CASSLEPEGTEAFF.

The chain carries TRBV19 and TRBJ2-1, with 13 bases aligning to TRBD2. J gave up 4 bases and V 5 bases, and 14 bases lay outside the gene matches. The CDR3 contains 19 residues. Germline CDR1 LNHDA, CDR2 SQIVND (reference sequence). CDR3 sequence (DNA): TGTGCCAGTAGTTCGAAGACTAGCGGGGGGACGAGGTTGTACAATGAGCAGTTCTTC. It encodes CASSSKTSGGTRLYNEQFF.

DNA for the CDR3: TGTGCCAGCAGCTACCGACAGGAATGGGACTATGGCTACACCTTC. The encoded protein is CASSYRQEWDYGYTF. This chain uses TRBV7-9 with TRBJ1-2, with a weak D call TRBD1 (6 bases). CDR3 length equals 15 residues. V shed 4 bases and J shed 3 bases, with 15 bases lying between them. The V gene's germline CDR1 is SEHNR and CDR2 FQNEAQ (reference sequence).

This rearrangement joins TRBV27 to TRBJ1-2; 8 bases match TRBD1. Germline trimming cut 3 bases from V and 6 bases from J; bases unmatched to any gene: 6. Germline assignment: CDR1 MNHEY and CDR2 SMNVEV (reference sequence). There are 14 residues in the CDR3. CDR3 sequence: CASSLGTGSNGYTF. CDR3 bases: TGTGCCAGCAGTTTGGGGACAGGTTCGAATGGCTACACCTTC.

V and J are TRBV4-3 and TRBJ2-5; D is perhaps TRBD1 (5 bases). Trimming removed 0 bases at V and 7 bases at J, with 9 bases between. The CDR3 is 13 amino acids. In germline, CDR1 is LGHNA, CDR2 YSLEER. CDR3 in DNA: TGCGCCAGCAGCCAAGATTTTCAGGGGACCCAGTACTTC. Protein: CASSQDFQGTQYF.